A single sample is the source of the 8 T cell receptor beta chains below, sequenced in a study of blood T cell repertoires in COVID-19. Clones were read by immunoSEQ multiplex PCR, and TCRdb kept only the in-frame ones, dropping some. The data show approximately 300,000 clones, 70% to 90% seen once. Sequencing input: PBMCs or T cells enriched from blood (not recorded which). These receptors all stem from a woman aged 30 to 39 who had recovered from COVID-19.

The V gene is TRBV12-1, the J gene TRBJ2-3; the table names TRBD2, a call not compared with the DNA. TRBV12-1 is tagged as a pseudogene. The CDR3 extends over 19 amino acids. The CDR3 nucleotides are TGTGCCAGCAGCTTTGTAATCCCGCTTGAAGGGGGAGGGCCAGATACGCAGTATTTT. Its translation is CASSFVIPLEGGGPDTQYF.

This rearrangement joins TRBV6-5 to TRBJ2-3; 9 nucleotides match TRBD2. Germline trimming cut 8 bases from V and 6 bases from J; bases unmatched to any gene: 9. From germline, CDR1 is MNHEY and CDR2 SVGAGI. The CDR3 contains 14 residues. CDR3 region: CASFAGGIPDTQYF. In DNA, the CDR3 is TGTGCCAGCTTCGCGGGGGGGATTCCGGATACGCAGTATTTT.

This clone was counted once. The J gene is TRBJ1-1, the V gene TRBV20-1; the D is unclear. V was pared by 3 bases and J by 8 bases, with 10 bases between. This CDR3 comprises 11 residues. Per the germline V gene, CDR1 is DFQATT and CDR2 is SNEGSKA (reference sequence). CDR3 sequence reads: CSASHRGEAFF. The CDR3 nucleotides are TGCAGTGCTAGCCACCGGGGAGAAGCTTTCTTT.

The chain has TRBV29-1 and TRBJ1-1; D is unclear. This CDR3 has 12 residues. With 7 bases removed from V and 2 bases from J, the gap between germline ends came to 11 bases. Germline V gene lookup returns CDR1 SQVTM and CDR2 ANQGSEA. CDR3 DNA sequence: TGCAGCGCCCGGTACAGAAACACTGAAGCTTTCTTT. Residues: CSARYRNTEAFF.

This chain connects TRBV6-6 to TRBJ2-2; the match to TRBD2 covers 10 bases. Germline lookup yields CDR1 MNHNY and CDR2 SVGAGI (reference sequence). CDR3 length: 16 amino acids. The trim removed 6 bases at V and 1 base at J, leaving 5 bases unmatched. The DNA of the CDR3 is TGTGCCAGCAGGCTTACTAGCGGGGTGAACACCGGGGAGCTGTTTTTT. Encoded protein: CASRLTSGVNTGELFF.

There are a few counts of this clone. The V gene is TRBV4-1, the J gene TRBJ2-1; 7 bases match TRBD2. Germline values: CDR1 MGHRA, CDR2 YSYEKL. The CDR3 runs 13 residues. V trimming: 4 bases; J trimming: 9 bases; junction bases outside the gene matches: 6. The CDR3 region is CASSRAGRSEQFF. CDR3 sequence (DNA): TGCGCCAGCAGCCGAGCGGGGCGGAGTGAGCAGTTCTTC.

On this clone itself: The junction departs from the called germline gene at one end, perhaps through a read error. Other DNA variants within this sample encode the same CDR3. The CDR3, as DNA: TGCGCCTGGAGTACGGGACAGGGTACACTCGAGCAGTACTTC. Translation gives CAWSTGQGTLEQYF. The chain employs TRBV30 and TRBJ2-7, with 9 nucleotides matching TRBD1. CDR1 is GTSNPN, CDR2 SVGIG, per germline (reference sequence). The CDR3 extends over 14 amino acids.

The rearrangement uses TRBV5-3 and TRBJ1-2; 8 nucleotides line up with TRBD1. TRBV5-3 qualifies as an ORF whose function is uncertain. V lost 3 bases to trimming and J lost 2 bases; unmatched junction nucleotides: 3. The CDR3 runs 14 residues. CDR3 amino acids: CARSWDRRNYGYTF. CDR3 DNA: TGTGCCAGAAGCTGGGACAGGAGGAACTATGGCTACACCTTC.